This passage covers 19 T cell receptor beta chains from one sample sequenced in a study of blood T cell repertoires in COVID-19 (dated by TCRdb to 2020 to 2022). Library generation was performed with the immunoSEQ multiplex PCR assay. TCRdb carries this immuneACCESS record with in-frame sequences only. Its versions omit some clonotypes, under half of them owing to an unresolved V gene in the studies checked, with the rest unexplained. For this sample there are 200,000 to 250,000 clones; about 80% appear just once. The ten largest clones add up to around 6.8% of the sample. Sequenced material: peripheral blood. These receptors were taken from a woman between 50 and 59 years old with acute or convalescent COVID-19.

This chain uses TRBV10-3 with TRBJ2-5; 11 bases align to TRBD1. Losses at the gene ends were 0 bases for V and 5 bases for J; bases not matched to a gene: 5. CDR3 length: 16 amino acids. CDR1 is ENHRY and CDR2 is SYGVKD in the germline V gene. CDR3: CAISESKDRGLETQYF. Here the CDR3 DNA reads TGTGCCATCAGTGAGTCGAAGGACAGGGGGCTGGAGACCCAGTACTTC.

J is TRBJ2-7 and V is TRBV6-2 or TRBV6-3; maybe TRBD2 (6 bases). This CDR3 is 16 amino acids long. In germline, CDR1 is MNHEY, CDR2 SVGEGT. V gave up 5 bases and J gave up 1 base, with 18 bases separating them. CDR3 amino acids: CASSTPPVAVSYEQYF. The CDR3 DNA is TGTGCCAGCAGTACCCCGCCCGTAGCGGTATCCTACGAGCAGTACTTC.

The rearrangement uses TRBV7-9 and TRBJ1-4, with TRBD1 matching 8 bases. The CDR3 totals 15 residues. Unmatched junction bases numbered 7, after V lost 3 bases and J lost 7 bases. The V gene's germline CDR1 is SEHNR and CDR2 FQNEAQ (reference sequence). The CDR3 spells CASSFAGGGSEKLFF. The CDR3 nucleotides read TGTGCCAGCAGCTTCGCAGGGGGCGGAAGTGAAAAACTGTTTTTT.

The J gene is TRBJ2-1, the V gene TRBV4-2; 7 bases map to TRBD2. The junction had 7 bases not matched to a gene; V was cut back by 0 bases and J by 8 bases. The germline V gene has CDR1 LGHNA and CDR2 YNFKEQ. The CDR3 is 15 residues long. The CDR3 DNA follows: TGTGCCAGCAGCCAAGAATTCGGGGGGATCGATGAGCAGTTCTTC. Encoded protein: CASSQEFGGIDEQFF.

The chain has TRBV28 and TRBJ2-7; TRBD2 matches at 9 bases. Per the germline V gene, CDR1 is MDHEN and CDR2 is SYDVKM. V lost 2 bases and J lost 0; bases outside the gene matches: 8. This CDR3 spans 17 amino acids. The CDR3 DNA sequence: TGTGCCAGCAGTTTACTGGCTAGCGGGACCCCCTCCTACGAGCAGTACTTC. It specifies CASSLLASGTPSYEQYF.

The gene calls are TRBV9 and TRBJ2-1; 9 bases agree with TRBD1. The germline V gene encodes CDR1 SGDLS and CDR2 YYNGEE. With 3 bases clipped from V and 5 bases from J, the junction kept 6 bases outside the gene matches. The CDR3 is 15 amino acids. The CDR3 DNA follows: TGTGCCAGCAGCGACCGGGACAGGGATGACAATGAGCAGTTCTTC. It is translated as CASSDRDRDDNEQFF.

The chain joins TRBV4-2 to TRBJ2-3; no clear D gene. Germline V gives CDR1 LGHNA, CDR2 YNFKEQ. V was pared by 1 base and J by 2 bases, with 10 bases between. This CDR3 is 15 amino acids long. The CDR3 is CASSQGVANTDTQYF. CDR3 in DNA: TGTGCCAGCAGCCAAGGAGTCGCTAACACAGATACGCAGTATTTT.

This clone was recorded once. J is TRBJ2-5 and V is TRBV5-1, with D tentatively TRBD2 (5 bases). Germline CDR1 reads SGHRS; CDR2 reads YFSETQ. This CDR3 has 14 residues. Trimming shortened V by 5 bases and J by 5 bases, and 16 bases separated the two germline ends. This chain's CDR3 is CASSGSVVSETQYF. The CDR3 region has the DNA TGCGCCAGCAGTGGTAGCGTAGTGTCGGAGACCCAGTACTTC.

There are a few counts of this clone. The chain employs TRBV9 and TRBJ1-2; D is possibly TRBD1 (6 bases). The germline V gene encodes CDR1 SGDLS and CDR2 YYNGEE. This CDR3 contains 14 residues. V was clipped by 2 bases and J by 7 bases, with 15 bases between them. CDR3 in amino acids: CASSVGQPVGGYTF. As DNA, the CDR3 is TGTGCCAGCAGCGTCGGACAGCCGGTCGGTGGCTACACCTTC.

This clone was observed a few times. The chain has TRBV10-3 and TRBJ1-5, with TRBD1 matching 8 bases. Looked up from germline, CDR1 is ENHRY and CDR2 is SYGVKD. The CDR3 spans 15 residues. V gave up 1 base and J gave up 6 bases; unmatched junction bases: 5. For the CDR3, the DNA is TGTGCCATCAGTGAGTATGCAGGGGGCGTTCAGCCCCAGCATTTT. Amino acids: CAISEYAGGVQPQHF.

V and J are TRBV19 and TRBJ1-4; D might be TRBD1 (5 bases). The CDR3 consists of 14 residues. Germline CDR1 LNHDA, CDR2 SQIVND (reference sequence). V gave up 1 base and J gave up 9 bases, with 12 bases separating them. The DNA of the CDR3 is TGTGCCAGTAGTATAGCGGGGGGTGGCCAAAAACTGTTTTTT. It specifies CASSIAGGGQKLFF.

This chain connects TRBV7-2 to TRBJ1-2, with no clear D. Trimming took 5 bases from V and 4 from J, leaving 14 bases between them. The CDR3 extends over 14 amino acids. Looked up from germline, CDR1 is SGHTA and CDR2 is FQGNSA. The CDR3 spells CASSPPVESYGYTF. In nucleotides, the CDR3 is TGTGCCAGCAGCCCCCCTGTAGAGTCCTATGGCTACACCTTC.

This sequence joins TRBV10-3 and TRBJ1-1, with a possible D match to TRBD1 (5 bases). CDR1 ENHRY and CDR2 SYGVKD come from the germline V gene. V shed 4 bases and J shed 2 bases, with 14 bases lying between them. The CDR3 runs 15 residues. The CDR3 loop reads CAISAGRAVNTEAFF. The CDR3 DNA reads TGTGCCATCAGTGCAGGGAGGGCGGTAAACACTGAAGCTTTCTTT.

The V and J genes are TRBV12-2 and TRBJ2-3; whether TRBD1, the table's D call, matches the DNA was not checked. TRBV12-2 is noted as a pseudogene. The CDR3 has 14 residues. The CDR3 DNA reads as TGTGCAAGTCGCGATGGACAGGGGACAGATACGCAGTATTTT. Translating gives CASRDGQGTDTQYF.

This chain uses TRBV4-1 with TRBJ1-2; 12 nucleotides align to TRBD1. J gave up 8 bases and V 5 bases, and 12 bases lay outside the gene matches. This CDR3 is built from 16 residues. CDR1 MGHRA and CDR2 YSYEKL come from the germline V gene. The CDR3 sequence: CASSTSWGQGAGGYTF. In DNA form, the CDR3 reads TGCGCCAGCAGCACAAGTTGGGGACAGGGGGCGGGCGGCTACACCTTC.

The chain is built from TRBV7-3 and TRBJ1-1, with 8 positions matching TRBD1. This CDR3 region has 18 residues. Trimming removed 4 bases from V and 10 bases from J; junction bases left unmatched: 23. Germline CDR1 SGHTA, CDR2 FQGTGA. This CDR3 is CASSSHRKSPGQAPGAFF. The CDR3, as DNA: TGTGCCAGCAGCTCACACAGGAAAAGTCCGGGACAGGCTCCCGGAGCTTTCTTT.

This rearrangement joins TRBV29-1 to TRBJ2-6; no firm D call. V gave up 4 bases and J gave up 0 bases, with 7 bases separating them. Germline assignment: CDR1 SQVTM and CDR2 ANQGSEA. The CDR3 is 14 amino acids. The CDR3 region is CSVVVYSGANVLTF. The CDR3 bases are TGCAGCGTTGTCGTCTACTCTGGGGCCAACGTCCTGACTTTC.

This rearrangement joins TRBV9 to TRBJ2-5; D remains unclear. The germline V gene encodes CDR1 SGDLS and CDR2 YYNGEE. Trimming pared 0 bases from V and 5 bases from J, leaving 11 bases between. The CDR3 has 14 residues. Here the CDR3 reads CASSVGSFGETQYF. DNA of the CDR3: TGTGCCAGCAGCGTAGGAAGTTTCGGGGAGACCCAGTACTTC.

The chain employs TRBV6-6 and TRBJ2-3, with 11 positions matching TRBD2. There are 16 residues in the CDR3. V trimming: 4 bases; J trimming: 2 bases; junction bases outside the gene matches: 5. Germline V gene lookup returns CDR1 MNHNY and CDR2 SVGAGI (reference sequence). The CDR3 nucleotides read TGTGCCAGCAGTTCCTTTAGCGGGGGGGTCACAGATACGCAGTATTTT. Translated: CASSSFSGGVTDTQYF.